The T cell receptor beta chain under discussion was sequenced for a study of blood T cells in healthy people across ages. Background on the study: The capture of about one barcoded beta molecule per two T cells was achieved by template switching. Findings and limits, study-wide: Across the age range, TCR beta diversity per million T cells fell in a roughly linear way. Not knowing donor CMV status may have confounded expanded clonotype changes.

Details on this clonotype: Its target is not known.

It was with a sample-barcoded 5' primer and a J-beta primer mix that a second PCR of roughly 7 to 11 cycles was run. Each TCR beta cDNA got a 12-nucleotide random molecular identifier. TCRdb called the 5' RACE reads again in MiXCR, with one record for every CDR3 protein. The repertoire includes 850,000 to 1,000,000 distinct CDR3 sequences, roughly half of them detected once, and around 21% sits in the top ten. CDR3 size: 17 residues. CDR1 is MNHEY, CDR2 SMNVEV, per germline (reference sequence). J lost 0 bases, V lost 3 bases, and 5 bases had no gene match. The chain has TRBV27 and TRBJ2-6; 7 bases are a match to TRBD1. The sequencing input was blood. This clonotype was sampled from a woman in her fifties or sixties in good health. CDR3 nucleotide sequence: TGTGCCAGCAGTTTTAGGCCAGGGGGCTCTGGGGCCAACGTCCTGACTTTC. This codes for CASSFRPGGSGANVLTF.